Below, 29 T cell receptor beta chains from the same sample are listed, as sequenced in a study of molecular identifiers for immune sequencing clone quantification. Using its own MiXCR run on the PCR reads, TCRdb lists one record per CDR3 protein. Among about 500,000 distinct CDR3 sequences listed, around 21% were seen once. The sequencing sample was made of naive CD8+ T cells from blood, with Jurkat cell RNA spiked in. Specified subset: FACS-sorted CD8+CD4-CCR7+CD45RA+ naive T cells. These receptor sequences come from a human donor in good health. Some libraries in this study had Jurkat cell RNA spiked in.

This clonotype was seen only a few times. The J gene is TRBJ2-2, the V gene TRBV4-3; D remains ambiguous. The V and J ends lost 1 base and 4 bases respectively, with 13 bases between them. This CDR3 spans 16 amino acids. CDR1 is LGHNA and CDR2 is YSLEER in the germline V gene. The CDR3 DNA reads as TGCGCCAGCAGCCAAGTGGTGGCCTCATCCACCGGGGAGCTGTTTTTT. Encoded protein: CASSQVVASSTGELFF.

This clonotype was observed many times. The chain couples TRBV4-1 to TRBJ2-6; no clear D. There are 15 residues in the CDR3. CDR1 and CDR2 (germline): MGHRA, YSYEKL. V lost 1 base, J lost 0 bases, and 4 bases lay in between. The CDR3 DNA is TGCGCCAGCAGCCAAGCTAGCTCTGGGGCCAACGTCCTGACTTTC. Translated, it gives CASSQASSGANVLTF.

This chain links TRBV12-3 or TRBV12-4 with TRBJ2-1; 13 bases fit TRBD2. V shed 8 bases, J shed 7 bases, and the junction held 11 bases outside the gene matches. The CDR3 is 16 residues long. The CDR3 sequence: CASCPTQTSGRNEQFF. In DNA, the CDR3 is TGTGCCAGCTGCCCTACCCAGACTAGCGGGAGGAATGAGCAGTTCTTC.

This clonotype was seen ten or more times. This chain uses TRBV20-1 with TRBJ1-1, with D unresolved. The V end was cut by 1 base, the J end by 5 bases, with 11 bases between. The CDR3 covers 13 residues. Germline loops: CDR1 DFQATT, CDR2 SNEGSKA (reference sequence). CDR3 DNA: TGCAGTGCTAGAGCTTCAGAAGAGACTGAAGCTTTCTTT. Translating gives CSARASEETEAFF.

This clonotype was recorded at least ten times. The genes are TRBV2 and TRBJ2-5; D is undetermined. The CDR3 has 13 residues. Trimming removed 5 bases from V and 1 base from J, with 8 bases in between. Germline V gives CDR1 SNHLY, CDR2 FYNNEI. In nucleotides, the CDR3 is TGTGCCAGCAGTCGTTGGGGCCAAGAGACCCAGTACTTC. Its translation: CASSRWGQETQYF.

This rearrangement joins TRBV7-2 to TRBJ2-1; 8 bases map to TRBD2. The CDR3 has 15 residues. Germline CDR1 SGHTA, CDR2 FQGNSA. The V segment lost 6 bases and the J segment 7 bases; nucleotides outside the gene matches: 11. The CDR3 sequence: CASSRVAGLTNEQFF. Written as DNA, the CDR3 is TGTGCCAGCAGTCGAGTAGCGGGACTTACTAATGAGCAGTTCTTC.

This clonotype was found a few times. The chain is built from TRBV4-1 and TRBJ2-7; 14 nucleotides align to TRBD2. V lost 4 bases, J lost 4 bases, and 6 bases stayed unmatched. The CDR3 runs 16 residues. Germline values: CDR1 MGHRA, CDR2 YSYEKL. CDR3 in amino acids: CASSPGLAGDMYEQYF. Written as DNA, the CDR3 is TGCGCCAGCAGCCCGGGACTAGCGGGGGATATGTACGAGCAGTACTTC.

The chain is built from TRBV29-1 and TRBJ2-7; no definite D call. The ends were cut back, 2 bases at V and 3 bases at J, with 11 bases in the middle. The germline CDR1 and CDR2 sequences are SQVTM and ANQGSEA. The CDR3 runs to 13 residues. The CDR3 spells CSVEIWQGYEQYF. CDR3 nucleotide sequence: TGCAGCGTTGAAATTTGGCAAGGCTACGAGCAGTACTTC.

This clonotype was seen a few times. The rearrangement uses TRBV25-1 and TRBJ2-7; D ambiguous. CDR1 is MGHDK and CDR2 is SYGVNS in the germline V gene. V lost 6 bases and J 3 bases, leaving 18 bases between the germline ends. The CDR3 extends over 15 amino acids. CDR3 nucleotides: TGTGCCAGCAGGTCAGTCGTGGGTCTGTTCTACGAGCAGTACTTC. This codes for CASRSVVGLFYEQYF.

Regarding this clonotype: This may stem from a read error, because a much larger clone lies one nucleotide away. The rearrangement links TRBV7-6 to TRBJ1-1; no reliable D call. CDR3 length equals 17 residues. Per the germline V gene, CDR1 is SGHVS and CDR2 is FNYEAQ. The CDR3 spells CASSLAPGPIVNTGAFF. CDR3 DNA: TGTGCCAGCAGCTTAGCCCCGGGCCCCATAGTGAACACTGGAGCTTTCTTT. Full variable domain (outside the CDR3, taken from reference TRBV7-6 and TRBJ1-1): GAGVSQSPRYKVTKRGQDVALRCDPISGHVSLYWYRQALGQGPEFLTYFNYEAQQDKSGLPNDRFSAERPEGSISTLTIQRTEQRDSAMYRCASSLAPGPIVNTGAFFGQGTRLTVV.

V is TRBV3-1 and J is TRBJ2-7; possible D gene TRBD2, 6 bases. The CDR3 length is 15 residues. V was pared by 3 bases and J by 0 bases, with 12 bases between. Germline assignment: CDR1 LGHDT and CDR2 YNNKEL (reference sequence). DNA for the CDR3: TGTGCCAGCAGCCACGGGAGACTTAGCTCCTACGAGCAGTACTTC. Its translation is CASSHGRLSSYEQYF.

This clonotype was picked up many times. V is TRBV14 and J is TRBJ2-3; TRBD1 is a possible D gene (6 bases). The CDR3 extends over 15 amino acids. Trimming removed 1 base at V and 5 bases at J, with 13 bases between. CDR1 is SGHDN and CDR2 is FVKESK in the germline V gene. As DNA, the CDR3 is TGTGCCAGCAGCCAAGGCTATGGGGGACAAGATACGCAGTATTTT. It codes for CASSQGYGGQDTQYF.

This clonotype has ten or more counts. The CDR3 DNA sequence: TGTGCCAGCAAATTTCCGACAGGGGGCCCTGAAGCTTTCTTT. Encoded protein: CASKFPTGGPEAFF. The rearrangement joins TRBV13 to TRBJ1-1; 10 bases map to TRBD1. This CDR3 is 14 amino acids long. Trimming removed 7 bases from V and 6 bases from J; junction bases left unmatched: 8. CDR1 is PRHDT, CDR2 FYEKMQ, per germline (reference sequence).

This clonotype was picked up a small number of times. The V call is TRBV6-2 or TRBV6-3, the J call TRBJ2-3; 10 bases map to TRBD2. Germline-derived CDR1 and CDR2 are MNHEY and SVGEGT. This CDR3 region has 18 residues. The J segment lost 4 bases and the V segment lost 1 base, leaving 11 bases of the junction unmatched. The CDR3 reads CASSYLRAGGPFADTQYF. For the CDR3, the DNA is TGTGCCAGCAGTTACTTGCGAGCGGGAGGGCCCTTCGCAGATACGCAGTATTTT.

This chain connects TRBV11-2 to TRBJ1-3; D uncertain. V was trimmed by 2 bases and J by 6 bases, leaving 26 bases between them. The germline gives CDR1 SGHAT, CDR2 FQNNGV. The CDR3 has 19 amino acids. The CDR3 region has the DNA TGTGCCAGCAGCTTAAATAAAAGGTTGGGAGTTTATATGGAAAACACCATATATTTT. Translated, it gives CASSLNKRLGVYMENTIYF.

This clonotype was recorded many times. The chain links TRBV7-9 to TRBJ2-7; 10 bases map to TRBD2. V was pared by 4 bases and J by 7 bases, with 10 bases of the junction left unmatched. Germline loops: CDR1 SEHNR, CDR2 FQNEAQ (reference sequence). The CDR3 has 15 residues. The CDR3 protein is CASSSTALAGNEQYF. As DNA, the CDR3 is TGTGCCAGCAGCTCGACCGCACTAGCGGGAAATGAGCAGTACTTC.

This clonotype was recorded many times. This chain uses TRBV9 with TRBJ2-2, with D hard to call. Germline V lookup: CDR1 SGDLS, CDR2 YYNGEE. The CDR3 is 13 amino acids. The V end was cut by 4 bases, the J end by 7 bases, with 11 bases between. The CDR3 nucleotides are TGTGCCAGCAGCCCCGTGGCTGTCGGGGAGCTGTTTTTT. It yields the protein CASSPVAVGELFF.

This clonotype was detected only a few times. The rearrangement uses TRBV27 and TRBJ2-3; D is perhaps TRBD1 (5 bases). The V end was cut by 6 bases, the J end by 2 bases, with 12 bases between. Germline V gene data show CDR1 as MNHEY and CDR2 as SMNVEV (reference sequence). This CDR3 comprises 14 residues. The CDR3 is CASRDGHITDTQYF. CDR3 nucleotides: TGTGCCAGCAGGGACGGACACATCACAGATACGCAGTATTTT.

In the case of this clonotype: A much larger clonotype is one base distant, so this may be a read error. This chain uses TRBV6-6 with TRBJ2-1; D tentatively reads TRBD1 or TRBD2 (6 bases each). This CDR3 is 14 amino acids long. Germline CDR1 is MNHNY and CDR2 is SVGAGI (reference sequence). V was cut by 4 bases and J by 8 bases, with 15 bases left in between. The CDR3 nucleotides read TGTGCCAGCAGTTTTGGGGGGCCGTACGATGAGCAGTTCTTC. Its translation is CASSFGGPYDEQFF.

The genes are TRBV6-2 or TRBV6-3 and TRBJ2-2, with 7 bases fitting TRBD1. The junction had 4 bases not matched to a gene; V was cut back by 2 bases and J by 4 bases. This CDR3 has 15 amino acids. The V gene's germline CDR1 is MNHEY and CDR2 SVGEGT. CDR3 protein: CASSYRAGGTGELFF. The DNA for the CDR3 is TGTGCCAGCAGTTACCGGGCAGGGGGCACCGGGGAGCTGTTTTTT.

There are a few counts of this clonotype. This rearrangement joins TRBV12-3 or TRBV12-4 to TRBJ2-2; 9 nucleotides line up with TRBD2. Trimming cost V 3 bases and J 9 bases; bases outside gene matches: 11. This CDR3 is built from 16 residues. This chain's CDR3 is CASSLSRGGAGWELFF. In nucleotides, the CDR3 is TGTGCCAGCAGTTTGTCTCGCGGGGGGGCCGGTTGGGAGCTGTTTTTT.

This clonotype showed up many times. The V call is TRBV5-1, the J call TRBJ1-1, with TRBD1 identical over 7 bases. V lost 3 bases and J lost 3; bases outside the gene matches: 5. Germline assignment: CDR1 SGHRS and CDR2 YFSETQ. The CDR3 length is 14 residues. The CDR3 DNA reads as TGCGCCAGCAGCTCGACAGGGATGGACACTGAAGCTTTCTTT. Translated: CASSSTGMDTEAFF.

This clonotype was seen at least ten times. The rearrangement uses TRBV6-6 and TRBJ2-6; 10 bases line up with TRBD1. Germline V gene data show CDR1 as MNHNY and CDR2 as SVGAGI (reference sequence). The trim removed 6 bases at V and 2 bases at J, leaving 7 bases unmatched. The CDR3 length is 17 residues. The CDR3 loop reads CASRLPGTGAGANVLTF. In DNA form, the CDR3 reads TGTGCCAGCAGACTCCCGGGGACAGGGGCTGGGGCCAACGTCCTGACTTTC.

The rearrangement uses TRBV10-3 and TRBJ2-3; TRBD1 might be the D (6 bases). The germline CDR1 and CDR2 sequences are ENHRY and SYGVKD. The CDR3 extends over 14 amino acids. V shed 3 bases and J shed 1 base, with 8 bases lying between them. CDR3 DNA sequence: TGTGCCATCAGTGAATGGACAGGCACAGATACGCAGTATTTT. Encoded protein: CAISEWTGTDTQYF.

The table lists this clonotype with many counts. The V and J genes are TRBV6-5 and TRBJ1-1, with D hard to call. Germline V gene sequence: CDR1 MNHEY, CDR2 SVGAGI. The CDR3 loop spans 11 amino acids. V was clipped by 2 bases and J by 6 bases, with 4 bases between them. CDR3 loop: CASSYGAEAFF. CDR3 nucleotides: TGTGCCAGCAGTTACGGGGCTGAAGCTTTCTTT.

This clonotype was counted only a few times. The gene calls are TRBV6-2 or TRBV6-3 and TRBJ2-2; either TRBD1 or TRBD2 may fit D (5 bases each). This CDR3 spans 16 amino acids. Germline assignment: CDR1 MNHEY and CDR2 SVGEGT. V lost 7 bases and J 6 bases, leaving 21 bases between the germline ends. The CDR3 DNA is TGTGCCAGCACTCCATGGAGGTCAGGGTTGGCCGGGGAGCTGTTTTTT. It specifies CASTPWRSGLAGELFF.

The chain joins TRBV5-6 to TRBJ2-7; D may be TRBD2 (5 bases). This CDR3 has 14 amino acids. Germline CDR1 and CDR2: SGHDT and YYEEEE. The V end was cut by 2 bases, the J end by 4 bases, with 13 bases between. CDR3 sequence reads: CASSFGGSGYEQYF. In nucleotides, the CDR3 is TGTGCCAGCAGCTTTGGCGGATCGGGGTACGAGCAGTACTTC.

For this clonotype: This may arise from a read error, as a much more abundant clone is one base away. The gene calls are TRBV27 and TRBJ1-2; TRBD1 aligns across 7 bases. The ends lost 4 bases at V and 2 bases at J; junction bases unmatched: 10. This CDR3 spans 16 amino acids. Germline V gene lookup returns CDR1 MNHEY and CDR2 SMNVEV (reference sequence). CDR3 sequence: CASSSHRDSPNYGYTF. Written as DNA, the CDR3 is TGTGCCAGCAGTTCGCATAGGGACAGTCCGAACTATGGCTACACCTTC.

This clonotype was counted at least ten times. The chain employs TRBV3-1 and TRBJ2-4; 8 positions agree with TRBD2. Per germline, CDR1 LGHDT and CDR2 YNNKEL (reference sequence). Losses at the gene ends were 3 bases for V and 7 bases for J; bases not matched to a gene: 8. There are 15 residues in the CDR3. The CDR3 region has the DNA TGTGCCAGCAGCCATCCGGGACTAGACGTCAACATTCAGTACTTC. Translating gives CASSHPGLDVNIQYF.